The 13 T cell receptor beta chains reported below all come from one sample, sequenced in a study of T-cell memory formation after mild COVID-19. Each CDR3 protein is one row after TCRdb ran MiXCR on the 5' RACE reads. Here the sample spans 150,000 to 200,000 distinct CDR3 sequences, more than 12% being singletons. Specimen: PBMCs or a T cell subset sorted from them (not recorded which). All receptors come from an adult woman who had mild COVID-19 (a few samples of this study predate the infection). Cell type and time point are not known.

This clonotype was seen more than once but under ten times. This rearrangement joins TRBV3-1 to TRBJ2-1, with 9 bases matching TRBD2. Looked up from germline, CDR1 is LGHDT and CDR2 is YNNKEL (reference sequence). V shed 4 bases, J shed 2 bases, and the junction held 3 bases outside the gene matches. CDR3 length: 15 amino acids. This CDR3 is CASSRAGGTYNEQFF. Here the CDR3 DNA reads TGTGCCAGCAGCCGGGCGGGAGGGACCTACAATGAGCAGTTCTTC.

This sequence joins TRBV12-3 or TRBV12-4 and TRBJ1-5; the D is unclear. This CDR3 comprises 13 residues. V was shortened by 6 bases and J by 6 bases, with 12 bases between the two germline ends. The CDR3 protein is CASSPTTTQPQHF. CDR3 bases: TGTGCCAGCAGCCCAACCACGACTCAGCCCCAGCATTTT.

This clonotype was seen a few times. This chain uses TRBV12-3 or TRBV12-4 with TRBJ2-7; 9 bases fit TRBD2. The CDR3 extends over 14 amino acids. V lost 3 bases to trimming and J lost 6 bases; unmatched junction nucleotides: 6. In nucleotides, the CDR3 is TGTGCCAGCAGTTTGCGGGAGGGCCTTTCCGAGCAGTACTTC. As protein: CASSLREGLSEQYF.

This chain connects TRBV12-3 or TRBV12-4 to TRBJ1-1; maybe TRBD1 (6 bases). Deletions cut 7 bases from V and 12 bases from J, with 21 bases between. CDR3 length: 13 amino acids. The CDR3 here is CASTLDRPRMTFF. The CDR3 coding sequence is TGTGCCAGCACCCTAGACAGGCCCCGCATGACTTTCTTT.

The J gene is TRBJ2-5, the V gene TRBV2; 10 bases agree with TRBD2. V was clipped by 9 bases and J by 2 bases; unmatched bases: 3. The CDR3 is made up of 13 amino acids. Germline V gene lookup returns CDR1 SNHLY and CDR2 FYNNEI. The CDR3 DNA follows: TGTGCCAGTAAGACTAGCGGGCAAGAGACCCAGTACTTC. It specifies CASKTSGQETQYF.

This clonotype was detected a few times. V and J are TRBV20-1 and TRBJ2-2; possible D gene TRBD1, 6 bases. Germline lookup yields CDR1 DFQATT and CDR2 SNEGSKA (reference sequence). The CDR3 covers 15 residues. V lost 3 bases, J lost 4 bases, and 15 bases lay in between. The CDR3 DNA reads as TGCAGTGCTAGCCTACAGGGTGCGGGCACCGGGGAGCTGTTTTTT. Its translation: CSASLQGAGTGELFF.

This CDR3 reads CSAGLGRGGYTF. The DNA of the CDR3 is TGCAGTGCTGGGCTGGGCCGAGGAGGCTACACCTTC. This chain uses TRBV20-1 with TRBJ1-2; D gene ambiguous. The germline CDR1 and CDR2 sequences are DFQATT and SNEGSKA (reference sequence). Trimming shortened V by 5 bases and J by 8 bases, and 15 bases separated the two germline ends. CDR3 length equals 12 residues.

The chain employs TRBV18 and TRBJ2-5; no definite D call. Germline values: CDR1 KGHSH, CDR2 LQKENI. The V end was cut by 2 bases, the J end by 5 bases, with 9 bases between. The CDR3 loop spans 13 amino acids. The CDR3 DNA follows: TGTGCCAGCTCACCAAGCCGGACGGAGACCCAGTACTTC. This translates into CASSPSRTETQYF.

The V and J genes are TRBV4-1 and TRBJ2-7; TRBD2 might be the D (5 bases). The CDR3 contains 15 residues. Between the trimmed V and J ends, which lost 5 bases and 1 base, there was a span of 15 bases. Looked up from germline, CDR1 is MGHRA and CDR2 is YSYEKL. The CDR3: CASSSGVGDSYEQYF. CDR3 DNA sequence: TGCGCCAGCAGCTCCGGGGTCGGGGATTCCTACGAGCAGTACTTC.

This clonotype was recorded a few times. The rearrangement joins TRBV19 to TRBJ2-2; no firm D call. The CDR3 is made up of 14 amino acids. Germline V CDR1 and CDR2: LNHDA, SQIVND (reference sequence). V lost 3 bases to trimming and J lost 2 bases, with 7 bases between them. The CDR3 bases are TGTGCCAGTAGTATGAACGGTAACACCGGGGAGCTGTTTTTT. Translating gives CASSMNGNTGELFF.

This clonotype was found a few times. This chain links TRBV12-3 or TRBV12-4 with TRBJ2-2; D is uncertain. This CDR3 comprises 12 residues. Trimming cost V 5 bases and J 7 bases, with 8 bases left between them. DNA of the CDR3: TGTGCCAGCAGTCCGAGGAGCGGGGAGCTGTTTTTT. Encoded protein: CASSPRSGELFF.

The chain has TRBV5-1 and TRBJ2-7; 8 bases map to TRBD1. CDR1 and CDR2 (germline): SGHRS, YFSETQ. The CDR3 is 16 amino acids. The V gene end was trimmed by 0 bases and the J gene end by 1 base; junction bases not matched to a gene: 6. The CDR3 loop reads CASSLAGGQGSYEQYF. The CDR3 coding sequence is TGCGCCAGCAGCTTGGCCGGAGGACAGGGATCCTACGAGCAGTACTTC. The variable domain in full, completed from reference TRBV5-1 and TRBJ2-7, reads KAGVTQTPRYLIKTRGQQVTLSCSPISGHRSVSWYQQTPGQGLQFLFEYFSETQRNKGNFPGRFSGRQFSNSRSEMNVSTLELGDSALYLCASSLAGGQGSYEQYFGPGTRLTVT.

Turning to this clonotype: In this CDR3 the conserved last residue, phenylalanine or tryptophan, is missing, so a read error is likely. V gene TRBV30 combines with J gene TRBJ1-6; D not certain. The V end lost 7 bases, the J end lost 4 bases, and 8 bases lay between the germline ends. This CDR3 is built from 12 residues. Germline lookup yields CDR1 GTSNPN and CDR2 SVGIG (reference sequence). As DNA, the CDR3 is TGTGCCTTGGACCGATATAATTCACCCCTCCACTGT. It translates to CALDRYNSPLHC.